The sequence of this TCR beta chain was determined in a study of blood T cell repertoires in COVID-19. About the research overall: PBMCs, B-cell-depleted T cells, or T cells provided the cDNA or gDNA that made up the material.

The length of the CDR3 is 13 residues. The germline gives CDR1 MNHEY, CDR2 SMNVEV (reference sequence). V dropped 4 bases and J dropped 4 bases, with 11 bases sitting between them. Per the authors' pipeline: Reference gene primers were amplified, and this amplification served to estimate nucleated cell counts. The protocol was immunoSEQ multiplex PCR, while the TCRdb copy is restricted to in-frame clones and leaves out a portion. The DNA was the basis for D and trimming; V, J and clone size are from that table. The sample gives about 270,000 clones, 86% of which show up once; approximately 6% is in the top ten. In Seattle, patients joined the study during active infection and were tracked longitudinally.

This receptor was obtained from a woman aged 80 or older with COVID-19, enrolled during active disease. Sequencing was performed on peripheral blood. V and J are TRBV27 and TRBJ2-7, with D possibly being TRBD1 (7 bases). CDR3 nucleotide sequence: TGTGCCAGCAGTTACAGGGGAGGATACGAGCAGTACTTC. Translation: CASSYRGGYEQYF.